Included here is one T cell receptor beta chain sequence, with context. Its antigen is still unknown. These data come from a study of cytomegalovirus exposure and HLA in healthy donors. Findings and limits, study-wide: A prior analysis recorded that most TCR beta V segments were productive about 90% or about 30% of the time. A later analysis linked a missense DCLRE1C variant to TCR beta V- and J-gene trimming.

In germline, CDR1 is MNHEY, CDR2 SMNVEV (reference sequence). The CDR3 consists of 16 residues. The ends lost 3 bases at V and 6 bases at J; junction bases unmatched: 5. The PCR had 60 Vbeta and 13 Jbeta primers. Data came from immunoSEQ multiplex PCR; TCRdb stores just in-frame clones and leaves some out. The table records around 200,000 clones, around three quarters of them present only once. This receptor was identified in a boy between 10 and 17 years old in good health and CMV-seronegative. The chain couples TRBV27 to TRBJ2-1; 13 bases fit TRBD2. Sequenced input: PBMCs. The CDR3 reads CASSFSTSGGANEQFF. The CDR3, as DNA: TGTGCCAGCAGTTTCTCAACTAGCGGGGGGGCCAATGAGCAGTTCTTC.